Listed here is a single TCR beta chain. No antigen is known for it. It has no much larger one-base neighbor in the sample; base qualities were not kept. For TCRbeta CDR3 sequencing, genomic DNA was extracted from sorted cells using the QIAGEN DNeasy Blood and Tissue Kit. High-throughput TCRbeta CDR3 sequencing, including PCR amplification with bias correction and internal controls, was performed commercially through immunoSEQ. Per the authors' processing: Unique productive TCRbeta sequences were defined by CDR3 nucleotide sequence where primers matched, and otherwise by CDR3 amino acid sequence together with Vbeta and Jbeta genes. Sorting error was corrected by removing sequences shared between sorted populations at a frequency ratio of 2:1 or less, and the remaining shared sequences were assigned to the higher population. A sequence was defined as donor-reactive if the sequence was expanded at least 5-fold in CFSE-low cells compared with unstimulated cells and had a frequency of at least 0.01% in CFSE-low cells. Jensen-Shannon divergence, calculated on the top 100 TCRbeta sequences ranked by frequency, was used to quantify repertoire divergence. For samples with multiple sequencing runs, sorting error was corrected in each run separately before the runs were combined. In TCRdb, the immuneACCESS table is reduced to in-frame sequences with V and J assigned. These tables do not hold every clone; where another copy was compared, an unresolved V gene accounts for under half, and the others remain unexplained. V, J and clone size reflect that table, while D and trimming were determined from the DNA. In all, the sample holds some 68,000 clones, and 80% to 85% of those were seen once. The leading ten clones occupy about 4% of the sample.

Reading from cysteine to phenylalanine, the CDR3 counts 13 amino acids. Of all the DNA, just the CDR3 is kept, 39 bases in frame from base 1. V sheds 4 bases and J sheds 8 bases, leaving 14 bases between their ends. The germline V gene sets CDR1 to LGHNA and CDR2 to YNFKEQ. Unstimulated Tregs (CD4+CD25+CD127-), CD4+ non-Tregs (CD4+CD25-), CD4 and CD8 cells were FACS-sorted from thawed PBMCs. Healthy control blood came either as purchased buffy coats or from healthy volunteers. Healthy control blood was processed by Ficoll density gradient to PBMCs and cryopreserved; patient PBMCs were collected before and after transplant. The data originate from a study of Tregs in tolerant kidney transplant recipients (dated by TCRdb to about 2019). Concerning the study at large: Before combined kidney and bone marrow transplantation, this study identified donor-specific regulatory T cells using TCRbeta sequencing and then followed those same cells after transplant. In a few healthy controls, several methods of expanding Tregs specific for an allogeneic donor were compared by TCRbeta repertoire sequencing. Study-wide conclusions, independent of this receptor: Biological reproducibility was not examined directly, but technical replication error appeared to be minimal. Expanding Tregs with activated donor B cells appeared to identify the most biologically relevant and donor-specific TCRbeta repertoire. The study was limited by small patient numbers, and the findings need validation in larger populations and under other immunosuppression protocols.

Sequencing was done on a sample of CD4+ T cells from blood. This receptor was taken from a human donor in good health. The chain is assembled from TRBV4-2 and TRBJ1-1; no D segment can be confidently identified. CDR3 region: CASSRSDKYEAFF. The DNA sequence is given as TGTGCCAGCAGCCGGAGTGACAAATACGAAGCTTTCTTT.